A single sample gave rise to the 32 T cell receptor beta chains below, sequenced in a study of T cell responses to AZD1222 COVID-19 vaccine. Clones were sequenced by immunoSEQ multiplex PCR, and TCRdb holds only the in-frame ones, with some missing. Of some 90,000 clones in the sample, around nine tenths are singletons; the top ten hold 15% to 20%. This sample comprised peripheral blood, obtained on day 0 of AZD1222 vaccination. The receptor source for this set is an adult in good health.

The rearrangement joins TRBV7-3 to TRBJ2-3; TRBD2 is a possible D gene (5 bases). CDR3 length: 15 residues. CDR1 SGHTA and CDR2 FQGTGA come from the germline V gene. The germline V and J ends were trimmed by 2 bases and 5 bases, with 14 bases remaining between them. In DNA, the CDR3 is TGTGCCAGCAGCTTAGGGCTCACCGCGGGAGATACGCAGTATTTT. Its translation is CASSLGLTAGDTQYF.

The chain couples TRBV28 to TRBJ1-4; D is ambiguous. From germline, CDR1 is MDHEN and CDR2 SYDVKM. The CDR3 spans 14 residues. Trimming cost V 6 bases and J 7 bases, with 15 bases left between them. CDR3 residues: CASSPGGEREKLFF. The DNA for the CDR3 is TGTGCCAGCAGCCCGGGCGGGGAGCGTGAAAAACTGTTTTTT. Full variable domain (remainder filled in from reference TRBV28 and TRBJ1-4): DVKVTQSSRYLVKRTGEKVFLECVQDMDHENMFWYRQDPGLGLRLIYFSYDVKMKEKGDIPEGYSVSREKKERFSLILESASTNQTSMYLCASSPGGEREKLFFGSGTQLSVL.

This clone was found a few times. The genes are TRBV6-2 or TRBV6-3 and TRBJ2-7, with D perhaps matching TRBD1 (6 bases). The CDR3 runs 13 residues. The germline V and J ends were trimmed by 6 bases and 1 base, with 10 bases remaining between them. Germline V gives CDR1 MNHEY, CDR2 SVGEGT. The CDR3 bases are TGTGCCAGCAGCGTTGGACAGTCCTACGAGCAGTACTTC. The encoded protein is CASSVGQSYEQYF.

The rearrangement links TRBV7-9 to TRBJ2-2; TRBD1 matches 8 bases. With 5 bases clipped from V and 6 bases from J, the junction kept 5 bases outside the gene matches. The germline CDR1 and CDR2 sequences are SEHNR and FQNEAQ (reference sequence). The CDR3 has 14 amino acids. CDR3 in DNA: TGTGCCAGCAGCCTGGACAGGGTGGCCGGGGAGCTGTTTTTT. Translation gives CASSLDRVAGELFF.

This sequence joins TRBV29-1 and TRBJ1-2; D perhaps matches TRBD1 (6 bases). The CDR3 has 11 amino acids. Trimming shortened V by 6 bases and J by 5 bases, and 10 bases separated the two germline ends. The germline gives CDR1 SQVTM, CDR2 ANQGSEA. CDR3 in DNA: TGCAGCGTGCAACAGGGATATGGCTACACCTTC. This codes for CSVQQGYGYTF.

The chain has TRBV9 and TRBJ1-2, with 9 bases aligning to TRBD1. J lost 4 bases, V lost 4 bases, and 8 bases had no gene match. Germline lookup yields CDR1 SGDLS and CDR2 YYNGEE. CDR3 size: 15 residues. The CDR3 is CASSLTGTGIYGYTF. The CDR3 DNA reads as TGTGCCAGCAGCCTAACCGGGACAGGGATCTATGGCTACACCTTC. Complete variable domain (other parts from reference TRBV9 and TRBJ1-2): DSGVTQTPKHLITATGQRVTLRCSPRSGDLSVYWYQQSLDQGLQFLIQYYNGEERAKGNILERFSAQQFPDLHSELNLSSLELGDSALYFCASSLTGTGIYGYTFGSGTRLTVV.

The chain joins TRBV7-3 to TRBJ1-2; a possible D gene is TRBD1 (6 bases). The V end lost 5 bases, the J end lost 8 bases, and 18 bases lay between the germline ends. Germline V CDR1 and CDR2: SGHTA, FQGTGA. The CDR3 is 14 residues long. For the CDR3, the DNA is TGTGCCAGCAGCCCGGACAGAACGCTATCAGGCTACACCTTC. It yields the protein CASSPDRTLSGYTF.

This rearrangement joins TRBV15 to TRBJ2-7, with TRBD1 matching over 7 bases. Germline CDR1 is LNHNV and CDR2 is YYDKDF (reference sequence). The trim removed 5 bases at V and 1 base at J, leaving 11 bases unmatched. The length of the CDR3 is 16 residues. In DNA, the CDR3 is TGTGCCACCAGCGGCTTCACAGGGGCGGATTCCTACGAGCAGTACTTC. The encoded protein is CATSGFTGADSYEQYF.

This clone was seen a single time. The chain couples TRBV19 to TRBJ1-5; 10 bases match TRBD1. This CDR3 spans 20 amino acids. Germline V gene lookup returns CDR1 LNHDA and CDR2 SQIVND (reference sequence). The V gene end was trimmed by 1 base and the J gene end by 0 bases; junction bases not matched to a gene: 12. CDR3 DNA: TGTGCCAGTAGTATAGGCCCCGGGACAGGGGCCCTTCGTAGCAATCAGCCCCAGCATTTT. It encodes CASSIGPGTGALRSNQPQHF.

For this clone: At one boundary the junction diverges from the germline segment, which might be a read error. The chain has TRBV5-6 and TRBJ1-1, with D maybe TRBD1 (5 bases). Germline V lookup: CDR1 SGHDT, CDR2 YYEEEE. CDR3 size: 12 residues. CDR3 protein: CASSSSGPQPIF. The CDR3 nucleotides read TGTGCCAGCAGCTCGTCGGGGCCCCAACCAATATTT.

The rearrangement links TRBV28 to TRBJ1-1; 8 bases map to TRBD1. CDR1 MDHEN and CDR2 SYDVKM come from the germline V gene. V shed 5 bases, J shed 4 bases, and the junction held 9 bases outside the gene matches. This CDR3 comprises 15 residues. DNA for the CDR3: TGTGCCAGCAGTGATCAGGGGGCGCGGGGCACTGAAGCTTTCTTT. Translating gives CASSDQGARGTEAFF. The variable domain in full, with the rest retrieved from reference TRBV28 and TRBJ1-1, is DVKVTQSSRYLVKRTGEKVFLECVQDMDHENMFWYRQDPGLGLRLIYFSYDVKMKEKGDIPEGYSVSREKKERFSLILESASTNQTSMYLCASSDQGARGTEAFFGQGTRLTVV.

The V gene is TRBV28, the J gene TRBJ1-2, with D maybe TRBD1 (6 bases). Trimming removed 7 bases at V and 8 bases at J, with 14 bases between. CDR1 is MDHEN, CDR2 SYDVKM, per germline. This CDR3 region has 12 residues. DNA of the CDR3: TGTGCCAGCACAACACAGGGTTGGGGCTACACCTTC. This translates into CASTTQGWGYTF.

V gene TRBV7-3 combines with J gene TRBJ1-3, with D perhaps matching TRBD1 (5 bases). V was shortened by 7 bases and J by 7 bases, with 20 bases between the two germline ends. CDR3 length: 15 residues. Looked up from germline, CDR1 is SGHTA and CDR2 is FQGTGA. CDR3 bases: TGTGCCAGCATCCCACGCCCGGGGAGGGGTAACACCATATATTTT. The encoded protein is CASIPRPGRGNTIYF. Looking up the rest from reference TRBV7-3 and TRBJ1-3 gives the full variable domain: GAGVSQTPSNKVTEKGKYVELRCDPISGHTALYWYRQSLGQGPEFLIYFQGTGAADDSGLPNDRFFAVRPEGSVSTLKIQRTERGDSAVYLCASIPRPGRGNTIYFGEGSWLTVV.

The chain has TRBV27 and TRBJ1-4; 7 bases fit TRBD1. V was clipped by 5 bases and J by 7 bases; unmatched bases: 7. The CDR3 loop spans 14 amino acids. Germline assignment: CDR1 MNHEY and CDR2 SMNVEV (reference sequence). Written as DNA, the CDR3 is TGTGCCAGCAGTCCCGGAGGGGGCGGTGAAAAACTGTTTTTT. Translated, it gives CASSPGGGGEKLFF.

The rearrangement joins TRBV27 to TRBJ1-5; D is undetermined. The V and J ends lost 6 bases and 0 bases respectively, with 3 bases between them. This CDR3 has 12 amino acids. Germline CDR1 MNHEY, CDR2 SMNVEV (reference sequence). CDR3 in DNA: TGTGCCAGCAGAGGTAGCAATCAGCCCCAGCATTTT. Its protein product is CASRGSNQPQHF.

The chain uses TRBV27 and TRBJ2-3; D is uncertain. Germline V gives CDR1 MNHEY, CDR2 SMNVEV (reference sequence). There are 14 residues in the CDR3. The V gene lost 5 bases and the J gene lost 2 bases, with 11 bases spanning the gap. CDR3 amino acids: CASSPTPSTDTQYF. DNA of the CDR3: TGTGCCAGCAGTCCCACTCCCTCCACAGATACGCAGTATTTT.

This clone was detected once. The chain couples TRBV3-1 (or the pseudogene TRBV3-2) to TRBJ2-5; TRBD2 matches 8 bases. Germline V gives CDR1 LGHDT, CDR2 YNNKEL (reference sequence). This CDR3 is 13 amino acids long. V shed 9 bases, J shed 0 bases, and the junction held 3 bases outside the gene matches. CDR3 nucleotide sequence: TGTGCCAGAGAACTAGCGGACCAAGAGACCCAGTACTTC. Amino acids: CARELADQETQYF.

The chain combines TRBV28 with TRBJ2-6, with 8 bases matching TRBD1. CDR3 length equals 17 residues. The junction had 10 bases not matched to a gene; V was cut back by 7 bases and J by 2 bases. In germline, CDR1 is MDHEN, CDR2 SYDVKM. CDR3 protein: CASNPNPGGAGANVLTF. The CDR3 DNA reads TGTGCCAGCAATCCAAATCCAGGGGGCGCTGGGGCCAACGTCCTGACTTTC.

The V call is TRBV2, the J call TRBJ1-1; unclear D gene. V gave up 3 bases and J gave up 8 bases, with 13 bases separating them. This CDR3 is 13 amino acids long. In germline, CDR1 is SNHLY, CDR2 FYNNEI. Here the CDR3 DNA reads TGTGCCAGCAGTGAGGAAACGGTCGGAGAAGCTTTCTTT. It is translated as CASSEETVGEAFF.

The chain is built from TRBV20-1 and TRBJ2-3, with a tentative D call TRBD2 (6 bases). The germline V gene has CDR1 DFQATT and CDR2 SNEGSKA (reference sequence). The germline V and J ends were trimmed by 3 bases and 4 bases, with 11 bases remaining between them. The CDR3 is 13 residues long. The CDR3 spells CSASSPGADTQYF. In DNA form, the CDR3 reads TGCAGTGCTAGTTCTCCGGGGGCAGATACGCAGTATTTT.

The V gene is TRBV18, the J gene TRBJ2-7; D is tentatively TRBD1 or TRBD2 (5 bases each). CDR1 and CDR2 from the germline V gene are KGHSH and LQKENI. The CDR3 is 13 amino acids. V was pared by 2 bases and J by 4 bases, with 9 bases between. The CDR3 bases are TGTGCCAGCTCACCAGTCGAGGGGTACGAGCAGTACTTC. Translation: CASSPVEGYEQYF.

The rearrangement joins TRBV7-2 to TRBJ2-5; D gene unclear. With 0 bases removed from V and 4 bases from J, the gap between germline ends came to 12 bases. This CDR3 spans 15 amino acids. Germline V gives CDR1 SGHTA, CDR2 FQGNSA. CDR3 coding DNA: TGTGCCAGCAGCTTAGCCGGGCGGATTGGAGAGACCCAGTACTTC. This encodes CASSLAGRIGETQYF.

CDR3 amino acids: CASSPAGQTNTGELFF. The CDR3 DNA follows: TGTGCCAGCTCACCAGCAGGACAAACGAACACCGGGGAGCTGTTTTTT. The chain carries TRBV18 and TRBJ2-2; TRBD1 is a possible D gene (5 bases). V was shortened by 2 bases and J by 0 bases, with 10 bases between the two germline ends. The CDR3 is 16 amino acids. Per the germline V gene, CDR1 is KGHSH and CDR2 is LQKENI. Full variable domain (remainder filled in from reference TRBV18 and TRBJ2-2): NAGVMQNPRHLVRRRGQEARLRCSPMKGHSHVYWYRQLPEEGLKFMVYLQKENIIDESGMPKERFSAEFPKEGPSILRIQQVVRGDSAAYFCASSPAGQTNTGELFFGEGSRLTVL.

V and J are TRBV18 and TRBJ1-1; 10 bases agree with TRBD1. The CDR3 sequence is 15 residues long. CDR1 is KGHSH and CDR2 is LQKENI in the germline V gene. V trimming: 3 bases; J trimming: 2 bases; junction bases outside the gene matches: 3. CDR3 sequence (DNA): TGTGCCAGCTCACCCCGACAGGGGGCAAACACTGAAGCTTTCTTT. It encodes CASSPRQGANTEAFF. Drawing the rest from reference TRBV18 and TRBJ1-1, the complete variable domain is NAGVMQNPRHLVRRRGQEARLRCSPMKGHSHVYWYRQLPEEGLKFMVYLQKENIIDESGMPKERFSAEFPKEGPSILRIQQVVRGDSAAYFCASSPRQGANTEAFFGQGTRLTVV.

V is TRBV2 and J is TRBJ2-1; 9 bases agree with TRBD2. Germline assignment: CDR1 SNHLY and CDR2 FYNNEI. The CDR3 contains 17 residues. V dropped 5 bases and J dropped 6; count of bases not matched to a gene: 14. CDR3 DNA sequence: TGTGCCAGCAGTCCTATGGTAGCGGGGGCCCTCGGCAATGAGCAGTTCTTC. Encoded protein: CASSPMVAGALGNEQFF.

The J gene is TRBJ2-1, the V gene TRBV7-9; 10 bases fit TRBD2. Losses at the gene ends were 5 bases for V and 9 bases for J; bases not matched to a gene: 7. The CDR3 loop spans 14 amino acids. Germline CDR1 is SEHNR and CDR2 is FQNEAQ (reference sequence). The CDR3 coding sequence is TGTGCCAGCAGCCCCAGCGGGAGGGCCGGTGAGCAGTTCTTC. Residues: CASSPSGRAGEQFF.

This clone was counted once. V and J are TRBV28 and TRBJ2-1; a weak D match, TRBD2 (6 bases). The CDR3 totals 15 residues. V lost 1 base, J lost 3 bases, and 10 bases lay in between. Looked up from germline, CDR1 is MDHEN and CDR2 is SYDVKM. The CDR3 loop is CASSLLREYYNEQFF. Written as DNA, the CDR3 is TGTGCCAGCAGTTTATTGCGGGAATACTACAATGAGCAGTTCTTC. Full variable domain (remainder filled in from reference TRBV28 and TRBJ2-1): DVKVTQSSRYLVKRTGEKVFLECVQDMDHENMFWYRQDPGLGLRLIYFSYDVKMKEKGDIPEGYSVSREKKERFSLILESASTNQTSMYLCASSLLREYYNEQFFGPGTRLTVL.

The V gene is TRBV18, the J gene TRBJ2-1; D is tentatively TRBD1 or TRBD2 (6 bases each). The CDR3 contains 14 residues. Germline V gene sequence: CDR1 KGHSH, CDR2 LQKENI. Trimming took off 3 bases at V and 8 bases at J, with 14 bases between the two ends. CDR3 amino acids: CASSPSYGGDEQFF. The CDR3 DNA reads TGTGCCAGCTCACCCTCTTACGGGGGCGATGAGCAGTTCTTC.

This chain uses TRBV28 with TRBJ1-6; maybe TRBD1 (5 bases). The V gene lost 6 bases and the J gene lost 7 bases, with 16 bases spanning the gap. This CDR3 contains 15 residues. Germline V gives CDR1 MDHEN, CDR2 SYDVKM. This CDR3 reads CASRGALGENSPLHF. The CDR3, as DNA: TGTGCCAGCAGGGGAGCACTAGGGGAGAATTCACCCCTCCACTTT. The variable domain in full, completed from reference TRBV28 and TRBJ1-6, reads DVKVTQSSRYLVKRTGEKVFLECVQDMDHENMFWYRQDPGLGLRLIYFSYDVKMKEKGDIPEGYSVSREKKERFSLILESASTNQTSMYLCASRGALGENSPLHFGNGTRLTVT.

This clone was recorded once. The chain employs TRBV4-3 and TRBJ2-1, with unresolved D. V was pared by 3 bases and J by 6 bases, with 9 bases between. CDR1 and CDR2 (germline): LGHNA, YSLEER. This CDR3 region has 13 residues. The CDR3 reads CASSHVNANEQFF. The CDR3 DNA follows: TGCGCCAGCAGCCACGTGAACGCCAATGAGCAGTTCTTC.

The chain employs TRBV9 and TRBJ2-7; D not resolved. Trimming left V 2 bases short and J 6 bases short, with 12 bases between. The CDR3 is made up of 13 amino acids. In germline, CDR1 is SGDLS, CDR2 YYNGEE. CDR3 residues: CASSVAPGGEQYF. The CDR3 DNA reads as TGTGCCAGCAGCGTGGCCCCGGGCGGCGAGCAGTACTTC.

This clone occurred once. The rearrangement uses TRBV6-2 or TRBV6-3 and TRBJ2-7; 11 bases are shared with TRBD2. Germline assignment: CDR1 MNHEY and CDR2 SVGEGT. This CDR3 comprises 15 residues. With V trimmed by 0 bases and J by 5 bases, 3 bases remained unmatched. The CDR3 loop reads CASSYSGLAGHEQYF. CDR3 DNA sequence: TGTGCCAGCAGTTACTCCGGACTAGCGGGTCACGAGCAGTACTTC.